What follows describes a single T cell receptor beta chain. Its antigen is unknown. The data were obtained in a study of radiotherapy plus CTLA-4 blockade in lung cancer. Notes on the study in general: Expansion in blood of tumor-derived TCR clones was seen after radiotherapy plus ipilimumab.

Measured with immunoSEQ multiplex PCR; TCRdb has only the in-frame clones, and not every one. The data hold tens of thousands of clones, with more than 85% observed a single time. Germline values: CDR1 SGHRS, CDR2 YFSETQ. This CDR3 comprises 15 residues. The V end lost 4 bases, the J end lost 5 bases, and 16 bases lay between the germline ends. The origin of this receptor is a human donor with non-small cell lung cancer who had stable disease on radiotherapy plus ipilimumab. V usage is TRBV5-1 and J usage is TRBJ2-1, with D unresolved. The sample was peripheral blood, taken from a patient treated with radiotherapy plus ipilimumab. The CDR3 reads CASSLLRFDDNEQFF. The CDR3 DNA is TGCGCCAGCAGCCTGCTAAGATTCGACGACAATGAGCAGTTCTTC.